The 26 T cell receptor beta chains below come from one sample, sequenced in a study of response to subunit inactivated influenza vaccine. Each CDR3 protein gets one entry after TCRdb re-called the RT-PCR reads with MiXCR. Of approximately 250,000 distinct CDR3 sequences detected, more than 10% appear once; the ten largest clones hold approximately 7.8%. Sample: non-naive T cells sorted from PBMCs, taken 14 to 15 days before vaccination. Every receptor here comes from a man aged 50 to 60 who received an inactivated influenza vaccine.

In this sample, this clonotype turned up a few times. The chain is built from TRBV2 and TRBJ2-7, with D uncertain. The germline V gene encodes CDR1 SNHLY and CDR2 FYNNEI. The CDR3 is made up of 14 amino acids. V lost 3 bases, J lost 5 bases, and 14 bases lay in between. This CDR3 is CASSDEAISDEQYF. The CDR3 DNA is TGTGCCAGCAGTGACGAGGCCATTTCGGACGAGCAGTACTTC.

This clonotype came up a few times. In nucleotides, the CDR3 is TGTGCCAGCAGCAAGATGGAGGGGACCCAGTACTTC. Protein: CASSKMEGTQYF. The chain is built from TRBV7-9 and TRBJ2-5; a possible D gene is TRBD2 (6 bases). The germline V gene has CDR1 SEHNR and CDR2 FQNEAQ (reference sequence). This CDR3 contains 12 residues. Between the trimmed V and J ends, which lost 5 bases and 7 bases, there was a span of 11 bases.

This clonotype was observed at least ten times. The chain links TRBV5-1 to TRBJ1-6; D remains unclear. The V and J ends lost 1 base and 9 bases respectively, with 14 bases between them. CDR1 is SGHRS and CDR2 is YFSETQ in the germline V gene. The CDR3 runs 15 residues. In DNA form, the CDR3 reads TGCGCCAGCAGCTTGCGGCAGGAGGGTAGTTCACCCCTCCACTTT. Its translation is CASSLRQEGSSPLHF. The whole variable domain, filled in from reference TRBV5-1 and TRBJ1-6, reads KAGVTQTPRYLIKTRGQQVTLSCSPISGHRSVSWYQQTPGQGLQFLFEYFSETQRNKGNFPGRFSGRQFSNSRSEMNVSTLELGDSALYLCASSLRQEGSSPLHFGNGTRLTVT.

About this clonotype: A junction end diverges from the germline sequence, so it may reflect a read error. The V and J genes are TRBV7-7 and TRBJ2-2; D unclear. The CDR3 sequence is 13 residues long. Germline V gene data show CDR1 as SSHAT and CDR2 as FNYEAQ (reference sequence). For the CDR3, the DNA is TGTGCTAGCAGCCAAAGACCCACCGGGGAGCTGTTTTTT. It codes for CASSQRPTGELFF.

This chain joins TRBV20-1 and TRBJ2-1; a possible D gene is TRBD1 (5 bases). The V gene lost 4 bases and the J gene lost 2 bases, with 12 bases spanning the gap. This CDR3 region has 14 residues. CDR1 DFQATT and CDR2 SNEGSKA come from the germline V gene (reference sequence). The CDR3 sequence is CSATTTAAYNEQFF. CDR3 nucleotide sequence: TGCAGTGCTACCACGACAGCCGCCTACAATGAGCAGTTCTTC.

This clonotype was detected only once. The chain joins TRBV20-1 to TRBJ1-1; maybe TRBD1 (5 bases). Germline assignment: CDR1 DFQATT and CDR2 SNEGSKA (reference sequence). CDR3 length: 17 amino acids. CDR3 region: CCFWGQAPGIMNTEAFF. The CDR3 DNA sequence: TGCTGCTTCTGGGGCCAGGCTCCGGGGATAATGAACACTGAAGCTTTCTTT.

The table lists this clonotype with a few counts. CDR3 coding DNA: TGTGCCAGAATGTTAGGGAAGCCTGGGGCCAACGTCCTGACTTTC. Translated: CARMLGKPGANVLTF. J is TRBJ2-6 and V is TRBV3-1, with no clear D. The V end lost 9 bases, the J end lost 2 bases, and 14 bases lay between the germline ends. This CDR3 contains 15 residues. Germline V CDR1 and CDR2: LGHDT, YNNKEL (reference sequence).

The chain couples TRBV24-1 to TRBJ2-3; the D is unclear. This CDR3 contains 13 residues. Germline loops: CDR1 KGHDR, CDR2 SFDVKD. The germline V and J ends were trimmed by 3 bases and 1 base, with 4 bases remaining between them. In DNA, the CDR3 is TGTGCCACCAGTGATCCCGGCACAGATACGCAGTATTTT. This translates into CATSDPGTDTQYF.

This clonotype was seen at least ten times. This chain uses TRBV7-2 with TRBJ2-2, with D uncertain. In germline, CDR1 is SGHTA, CDR2 FQGNSA. V was cut by 2 bases and J by 2 bases, with 6 bases left in between. There are 14 residues in the CDR3. CDR3: CASSLFGNTGELFF. The CDR3 coding sequence is TGTGCCAGCAGCTTATTCGGCAACACCGGGGAGCTGTTTTTT.

The J gene is TRBJ2-7, the V gene TRBV7-8, with 9 positions matching TRBD1. The V segment lost 6 bases and the J segment 3 bases; nucleotides outside the gene matches: 9. Germline CDR1 SGHVS, CDR2 FQNEAQ. The CDR3 spans 15 residues. Here the CDR3 reads CASSQNRGPLYEQYF. The CDR3 bases are TGTGCCAGCAGTCAAAACAGGGGGCCACTCTACGAGCAGTACTTC.

This clonotype has a count of ten or more. The chain carries TRBV29-1 and TRBJ2-5; TRBD1 is a possible D gene (5 bases). This CDR3 region has 13 residues. The germline gives CDR1 SQVTM, CDR2 ANQGSEA. Trimming stripped 2 bases from V and 3 bases from J, with 10 bases between. The DNA of the CDR3 is TGCAGCGTTGAATGGAACAGGAAAGAGACCCAGTACTTC. As protein: CSVEWNRKETQYF.

Notes on this clonotype: This may be a read error, as it is one base from a much larger clone. The rearrangement joins TRBV12-3 or TRBV12-4 to TRBJ2-7, with 9 bases matching TRBD2. The CDR3 covers 14 residues. After removal of 3 bases from V and 9 bases from J, the junction contained 9 bases not matched to a gene. The CDR3 nucleotides are TGTGCCAGCAGTTTGTCTACGCGGGGGGGCGTGCAGTACTTC. As protein: CASSLSTRGGVQYF.

V usage is TRBV10-3 and J usage is TRBJ1-6; 8 bases agree with TRBD1. Germline V gives CDR1 ENHRY, CDR2 SYGVKD. The CDR3 length is 19 residues. With V trimmed by 5 bases and J by 0 bases, 12 bases remained unmatched. The CDR3 DNA reads as TGTGCCATCAGTCCTCAGGACAGGGCCAGGAACTCCTATAATTCACCCCTCCACTTT. Translated, it gives CAISPQDRARNSYNSPLHF.

This clonotype has just a few counts. The rearrangement uses TRBV27 and TRBJ2-1; TRBD2 matches 7 bases. V lost 6 bases to trimming and J lost 13 bases; unmatched junction nucleotides: 15. Per the germline V gene, CDR1 is MNHEY and CDR2 is SMNVEV (reference sequence). This CDR3 spans 14 amino acids. CDR3 sequence (DNA): TGTGCCAGCAGCCTATCCCGGTCGACTAGCTTTCAGTTCTTC. Translated: CASSLSRSTSFQFF.

This clonotype turned up a few times. J is TRBJ1-4 and V is TRBV7-9; TRBD1 matches at 8 bases. With V trimmed by 3 bases and J by 3 bases, 3 bases remained unmatched. Germline assignment: CDR1 SEHNR and CDR2 FQNEAQ (reference sequence). There are 15 residues in the CDR3. The CDR3 here is CASSLRQGSNEKLFF. The CDR3 coding sequence is TGTGCCAGCAGCTTGAGACAGGGGTCTAATGAAAAACTGTTTTTT.

This clonotype was counted only a few times. The genes are TRBV20-1 and TRBJ1-2; D uncertain. V dropped 0 bases and J dropped 6 bases, with 14 bases sitting between them. Germline V CDR1 and CDR2: DFQATT, SNEGSKA (reference sequence). CDR3 size: 14 residues. CDR3 sequence: CSARDFVIYHGYTF. CDR3 bases: TGCAGTGCTAGAGATTTCGTGATCTACCATGGCTACACCTTC.

V is TRBV10-3 and J is TRBJ2-1; the D call may be TRBD1 or TRBD2 (5 bases each). V was pared by 2 bases and J by 4 bases, with 12 bases between. The germline V gene encodes CDR1 ENHRY and CDR2 SYGVKD. There are 15 residues in the CDR3. This CDR3 reads CAISERGALYNEQFF. DNA for the CDR3: TGTGCCATCAGTGAGAGGGGAGCCTTGTACAATGAGCAGTTCTTC.

This clonotype was seen at least ten times. The J gene is TRBJ2-7, the V gene TRBV18; TRBD2 is a possible D gene (6 bases). Trimming removed 8 bases at V and 0 bases at J, with 11 bases between. CDR3 length: 13 amino acids. From germline, CDR1 is KGHSH and CDR2 LQKENI. The CDR3 nucleotides are TGTGCCAGCAGCCCCGGGGGCTCCTACGAGCAGTACTTC. Residues: CASSPGGSYEQYF.

This clonotype was observed a few times. V and J are TRBV11-2 and TRBJ1-2, with D possibly being TRBD1 (5 bases). V gave up 4 bases and J gave up 8 bases, with 17 bases separating them. Germline CDR1 is SGHAT and CDR2 is FQNNGV. CDR3 size: 14 residues. Here the CDR3 DNA reads TGTGCCAGCAGCTGGGGGACCTACGAGACGGGCTACACCTTC. It yields the protein CASSWGTYETGYTF.

This rearrangement joins TRBV19 to TRBJ2-7, with D perhaps TRBD1 (6 bases). Per germline, CDR1 LNHDA and CDR2 SQIVND (reference sequence). Deletions cut 3 bases from V and 1 base from J, with 16 bases between. The CDR3 has 16 amino acids. CDR3 sequence: CASSIHPSRGSYEQYF. For the CDR3, the DNA is TGTGCCAGTAGTATCCATCCCTCGAGGGGGTCCTACGAGCAGTACTTC.

This clonotype was observed many times. V is TRBV4-3 and J is TRBJ2-3; TRBD2 matches 7 bases. With V trimmed by 0 bases and J by 4 bases, 7 bases remained unmatched. This CDR3 contains 16 residues. Germline V CDR1 and CDR2: LGHNA, YSLEER. The CDR3 spells CASSQDPAGPPDTQYF. CDR3 DNA sequence: TGCGCCAGCAGCCAAGATCCAGCGGGACCCCCAGATACGCAGTATTTT.

This clonotype was counted at least ten times. The genes are TRBV29-1 and TRBJ2-3; 8 bases agree with TRBD2. The J segment lost 2 bases and the V segment lost 3 bases, leaving 13 bases of the junction unmatched. Germline values: CDR1 SQVTM, CDR2 ANQGSEA. The CDR3 is made up of 17 amino acids. The CDR3 is CSVDSYGGAGHTDTQYF. The CDR3 DNA follows: TGCAGCGTTGACTCCTACGGGGGGGCCGGGCACACAGATACGCAGTATTTT.

This clonotype was counted only a few times. V gene TRBV2 combines with J gene TRBJ2-7, with D possibly matching TRBD2 (6 bases). V lost 9 bases and J lost 2, with 17 bases in between. CDR1 and CDR2 from the germline V gene are SNHLY and FYNNEI. The CDR3 loop spans 14 amino acids. Written as DNA, the CDR3 is TGTGCCAGTACGGACTGGAGGGAAACCTACGAGCAGTACTTC. Amino acids: CASTDWRETYEQYF. The full variable domain, with the rest looked up from reference TRBV2 and TRBJ2-7, is EPEVTQTPSHQVTQMGQEVILRCVPISNHLYFYWYRQILGQKVEFLVSFYNNEISEKSEIFDDQFSVERPDGSNFTLKIRSTKLEDSAMYFCASTDWRETYEQYFGPGTRLTVT.

This clonotype was seen a handful of times. The chain carries TRBV20-1 and TRBJ2-5; D could derive from TRBD1 or TRBD2 (5 bases each). Trimming removed 8 bases from V and 4 bases from J, with 20 bases in between. The CDR3 runs to 14 residues. Germline CDR1 reads DFQATT; CDR2 reads SNEGSKA (reference sequence). DNA of the CDR3: TGCAGTCACCTCCCAGAGGGGAACAGAGAGACCCAGTACTTC. It yields the protein CSHLPEGNRETQYF.

V is TRBV18 and J is TRBJ1-1; 7 nucleotides match TRBD1. The trim removed 5 bases at V and 6 bases at J, leaving 18 bases unmatched. The CDR3 is 17 amino acids. Per germline, CDR1 KGHSH and CDR2 LQKENI. The DNA for the CDR3 is TGTGCCAGCTCAGCTCGACAGGGTAAAGGTATGGTGGCTGAAGCTTTCTTT. Translation: CASSARQGKGMVAEAFF. Using reference TRBV18 and TRBJ1-1 for the parts outside the CDR3, the full variable domain is NAGVMQNPRHLVRRRGQEARLRCSPMKGHSHVYWYRQLPEEGLKFMVYLQKENIIDESGMPKERFSAEFPKEGPSILRIQQVVRGDSAAYFCASSARQGKGMVAEAFFGQGTRLTVV.

This clonotype has at least ten counts. The V and J genes are TRBV28 and TRBJ1-1; TRBD1 is a possible D gene (6 bases). The CDR3 length is 13 residues. Germline lookup yields CDR1 MDHEN and CDR2 SYDVKM. The V and J ends lost 8 bases and 4 bases respectively, with 14 bases between them. Here the CDR3 reads CASRGGGGTEAFF. CDR3 DNA: TGTGCCAGCCGCGGGGGAGGGGGCACTGAAGCTTTCTTT.